The 20 T cell receptor beta chains in this list originate from one sample, sequenced in a study of T cells in Graves' hyperthyroidism and ophthalmopathy (dated by TCRdb to between 2018 and 2020). The library was generated by multiplex PCR. TCRdb lists the instrument as Illumina HiSeq 2000. Amplification of TCR beta CDR3 regions was carried out from RNA transcripts. The first round of RT-PCR for the TCR CDR3 was performed with the HTBI primer set and the Qiagen OneStep RT-PCR kit. TCRdb's own reprocessing of the public reads used fastp at Q25 and MiXCR and kept productive beta chains. Every distinct CDR3 protein forms one entry, paired with its most common genes and DNA. The sample yields about 560,000 distinct CDR3 sequences; 14% were counted once. Clones ranked in the top ten supply around 13% of the sample. The source material was blood. These receptors originate from a woman between 40 and 50 years old with Graves' hyperthyroidism.

This clonotype was observed at least ten times. The V and J genes are TRBV12-3 or TRBV12-4 and TRBJ2-7; 9 bases match TRBD2. The CDR3 is 15 residues long. V dropped 4 bases and J dropped 0; count of bases not matched to a gene: 4. The CDR3 DNA sequence: TGTGCCAGCAGTTCTAGCGGGACTTCCTCCTACGAGCAGTACTTC. Residues: CASSSSGTSSYEQYF.

This clonotype was observed many times. The chain couples TRBV28 to TRBJ1-1; D might be TRBD1 (5 bases). Germline CDR1 MDHEN, CDR2 SYDVKM. The CDR3 is 13 amino acids. Deletions cut 5 bases from V and 1 base from J, with 8 bases between. The CDR3 DNA reads TGTGCCAGCAGTGGGGACTCGAACACTGAAGCTTTCTTT. This encodes CASSGDSNTEAFF.

This clonotype was found many times. The gene calls are TRBV11-3 and TRBJ2-2, with D unclear. The CDR3 extends over 16 amino acids. V shed 5 bases and J shed 3 bases, with 16 bases lying between them. The germline V gene has CDR1 SGHNT and CDR2 YENEEA. The CDR3 sequence is CASSNDWKLDTGELFF. The CDR3 DNA follows: TGTGCCAGCAGCAACGACTGGAAACTCGACACCGGGGAGCTGTTTTTT.

This clonotype was observed a few times. This chain links TRBV10-2 with TRBJ1-5; no definite D call. Trimming cost V 2 bases and J 3 bases, with 11 bases left between them. CDR1 WSHSY and CDR2 SAAADI come from the germline V gene. The CDR3 has 15 amino acids. The CDR3 sequence: CASSEDHPLNQPQHF. The CDR3 DNA is TGCGCCAGCAGTGAGGACCATCCCCTCAATCAGCCCCAGCATTTT.

This clonotype was recorded many times. The chain has TRBV10-3 and TRBJ2-7; a weak D match, TRBD2 (6 bases). The CDR3 is 16 amino acids. The germline V gene encodes CDR1 ENHRY and CDR2 SYGVKD. Trimming removed 6 bases at V and 0 bases at J, with 18 bases between. The CDR3 DNA reads TGTGCCATCAGCCGGGACTTCCACTTAAGCTCCTACGAGCAGTACTTC. Protein sequence: CAISRDFHLSSYEQYF.

This clonotype showed up just a few times. The CDR3 here is CATSRDVSPTYEQYF. The CDR3 DNA reads TGTGCCACCAGCAGAGATGTTAGCCCAACCTACGAGCAGTACTTC. The chain recombines TRBV15 with TRBJ2-7; D unresolved. Trimming took off 0 bases at V and 2 bases at J, with 11 bases between the two ends. This CDR3 has 15 amino acids. Germline-derived CDR1 and CDR2 are LNHNV and YYDKDF (reference sequence).

This sequence joins TRBV27 and TRBJ2-7; a weak D match, TRBD2 (6 bases). The germline V gene encodes CDR1 MNHEY and CDR2 SMNVEV (reference sequence). Deletions cut 6 bases from V and 2 bases from J, with 14 bases between. There are 14 residues in the CDR3. CDR3 nucleotides: TGTGCCAGCAGCCCTGACGCGGGAACCTACGAGCAGTACTTC. As protein: CASSPDAGTYEQYF.

This clonotype was seen many times. The chain links TRBV7-2 to TRBJ2-5, with 7 bases lining up with TRBD2. The CDR3 has 14 amino acids. Germline CDR1 reads SGHTA; CDR2 reads FQGNSA. J gave up 3 bases and V 3 bases, and 4 bases lay outside the gene matches. CDR3 sequence (DNA): TGTGCCAGCAGCTTGAGGCTAGCGGAAGAGACCCAGTACTTC. This codes for CASSLRLAEETQYF. The full variable domain, in which reference TRBV7-2 and TRBJ2-5 provide the parts outside the CDR3, is GAGVSQSPSNKVTEKGKDVELRCDPISGHTALYWYRQSLGQGLEFLIYFQGNSAPDKSGLPSDRFSAERTGGSVSTLTIQRTQQEDSAVYLCASSLRLAEETQYFGPGTRLLVL.

In its sample, this clonotype was seen a few times. CDR3 DNA sequence: TGTGCCAGCAGCTTGAGGGCACCCGCCTACAATGAGCAGTTCTTC. Translated, it gives CASSLRAPAYNEQFF. The gene calls are TRBV5-8 and TRBJ2-1; D remains unclear. The V end lost 1 base, the J end lost 2 bases, and 10 bases lay between the germline ends. Germline CDR1 SGHTS, CDR2 YDEGEE. The CDR3 length is 15 residues.

The genes are TRBV2 and TRBJ2-1; 13 bases fit TRBD2. The CDR3 is made up of 16 amino acids. The junction had 5 bases not matched to a gene; V was cut back by 6 bases and J by 3 bases. The germline gives CDR1 SNHLY, CDR2 FYNNEI. The CDR3 coding sequence is TGTGCCAGCAGAGTAGGACTAGCGGGAGACTACAATGAGCAGTTCTTC. Amino acid sequence: CASRVGLAGDYNEQFF. The full variable domain, with the rest looked up from reference TRBV2 and TRBJ2-1, is EPEVTQTPSHQVTQMGQEVILRCVPISNHLYFYWYRQILGQKVEFLVSFYNNEISEKSEIFDDQFSVERPDGSNFTLKIRSTKLEDSAMYFCASRVGLAGDYNEQFFGPGTRLTVL.

This clonotype has at least ten counts. This chain links TRBV11-3 with TRBJ2-2; weak D call: TRBD1 (6 bases). CDR3 length equals 13 residues. From germline, CDR1 is SGHNT and CDR2 YENEEA. V was shortened by 5 bases and J by 7 bases, with 11 bases between the two germline ends. In nucleotides, the CDR3 is TGTGCCAGCAGCCAAACAGGGAACGGGGAGCTGTTTTTT. This encodes CASSQTGNGELFF.

A few counts support this clonotype. V gene TRBV12-5 combines with J gene TRBJ2-1, with 11 bases matching TRBD2. The germline gives CDR1 LGHNT, CDR2 FRNRAP. The CDR3 is 17 residues long. After removal of 5 bases from V and 8 bases from J, the junction contained 14 bases not matched to a gene. The CDR3 here is CASGSNPSSGRLDEQFF. CDR3 nucleotide sequence: TGTGCTAGTGGTAGTAATCCATCTAGCGGGAGGTTGGATGAGCAGTTCTTC.

This clonotype occurred many times. This chain connects TRBV12-3 or TRBV12-4 to TRBJ1-1; no clear D gene. V was trimmed by 1 base and J by 7 bases, leaving 7 bases between them. The length of the CDR3 is 12 residues. CDR3 region: CASSLGQFEAFF. For the CDR3, the DNA is TGTGCCAGCAGTTTAGGGCAATTTGAAGCTTTCTTT.

This clonotype was seen repeatedly, ten times or more. The chain combines TRBV11-2 with TRBJ2-3; 7 positions agree with TRBD1. Germline lookup yields CDR1 SGHAT and CDR2 FQNNGV. The CDR3 has 17 amino acids. The trim removed 1 base at V and 0 bases at J, leaving 7 bases unmatched. The CDR3 loop is CASSLGTGWTSTDTQYF. CDR3 coding DNA: TGTGCCAGCAGCTTAGGGACAGGATGGACTAGCACAGATACGCAGTATTTT.

This clonotype was counted ten times or more. The chain joins TRBV29-1 to TRBJ2-3; 13 bases are a match to TRBD2. Losses at the gene ends were 3 bases for V and 2 bases for J; bases not matched to a gene: 2. The CDR3 sequence is 15 residues long. CDR1 and CDR2 (germline): SQVTM, ANQGSEA. The CDR3 loop is CSVEGLAGYTDTQYF. CDR3 bases: TGCAGCGTTGAGGGACTAGCGGGATACACAGATACGCAGTATTTT.

A few counts support this clonotype. The V gene is TRBV25-1, the J gene TRBJ1-2; 9 bases are shared with TRBD1. The CDR3 spans 14 residues. The V and J ends lost 4 bases and 7 bases, in that order; junction bases with no gene match: 7. The germline CDR1 and CDR2 sequences are MGHDK and SYGVNS. In nucleotides, the CDR3 is TGTGCCAGCAGTGTACAGGGGGCGAAGGGTGGCTACACCTTC. It specifies CASSVQGAKGGYTF.

Only a few counts were recorded for this clonotype. This chain links TRBV10-3 with TRBJ2-5; D ambiguous. The V gene's germline CDR1 is ENHRY and CDR2 SYGVKD. Trimming pared 4 bases from V and 5 bases from J, leaving 14 bases between. This CDR3 is built from 14 residues. Written as DNA, the CDR3 is TGTGCCATCAGTGGTTACGGCGTGGAGGAGACCCAGTACTTC. It is translated as CAISGYGVEETQYF.

Of note for this clonotype: The junction departs from the called germline gene at one end, perhaps through a read error. The chain recombines TRBV7-2 with TRBJ2-2; 8 bases agree with TRBD1. CDR3 length: 14 residues. Germline CDR1 SGHTA, CDR2 FQGNSA. The DNA for the CDR3 is TGTGCCCATGACTGGGACAGGAACACCGGGGGGCTGTTTTTT. Protein product: CAHDWDRNTGGLFF.

The genes are TRBV20-1 and TRBJ1-6, with D tentatively TRBD1 (5 bases). V lost 6 bases, J lost 7 bases, and 13 bases lay in between. The germline CDR1 and CDR2 sequences are DFQATT and SNEGSKA (reference sequence). This CDR3 spans 13 amino acids. Written as DNA, the CDR3 is TGCAGTGCCAACCGGGACCTAAATTCACCCCTCCACTTT. This codes for CSANRDLNSPLHF.

This clonotype has at least ten counts. J is TRBJ1-2 and V is TRBV28, with D maybe TRBD1 (5 bases). Trimming shortened V by 4 bases and J by 8 bases, and 20 bases separated the two germline ends. Germline values: CDR1 MDHEN, CDR2 SYDVKM. This CDR3 has 15 amino acids. CDR3 bases: TGTGCCAGCAGTTCAACCTGGCGAGGGGCTGGGGGCTACACCTTC. The encoded protein is CASSSTWRGAGGYTF.